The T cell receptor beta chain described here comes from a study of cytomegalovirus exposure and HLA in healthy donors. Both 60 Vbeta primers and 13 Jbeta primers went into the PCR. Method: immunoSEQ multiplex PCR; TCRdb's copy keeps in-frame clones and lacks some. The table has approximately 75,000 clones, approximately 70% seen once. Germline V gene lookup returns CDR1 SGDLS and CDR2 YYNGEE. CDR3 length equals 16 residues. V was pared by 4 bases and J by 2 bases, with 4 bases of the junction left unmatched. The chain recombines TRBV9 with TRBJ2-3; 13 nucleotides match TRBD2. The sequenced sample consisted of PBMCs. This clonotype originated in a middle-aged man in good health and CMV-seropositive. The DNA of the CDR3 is TGTGCCAGCAGCATACTAGCGGGGGGGTTCACAGATACGCAGTATTTT. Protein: CASSILAGGFTDTQYF.